This T cell receptor (beta chain) stems from a study of tumor-infiltrating lymphocytes in localized non-small cell lung cancer. Study-level points and caveats: Compared with uninvolved lung, tumors showed higher T cell infiltration by TCRbeta sequencing.

This clone was detected a few times. Its antigen is unidentified. Clones were read by immunoSEQ multiplex PCR, and TCRdb kept only the in-frame ones, dropping some. This table holds about 13,000 clones, around 68% found once. V was shortened by 5 bases and J by 3 bases, with 14 bases between the two germline ends. The CDR3 contains 15 residues. Germline V gene sequence: CDR1 SGHRS, CDR2 YFSETQ. The chain uses TRBV5-1 and TRBJ2-2, with D possibly being TRBD2 (6 bases). Sequenced input: uninvolved lung tissue not adjacent to the tumor. The TCR comes from a human donor with non-small cell lung cancer. The CDR3 loop reads CASSNGGADTGELFF. The CDR3 region has the DNA TGCGCCAGCAGTAACGGGGGAGCAGACACCGGGGAGCTGTTTTTT.